Reported below is one T cell receptor (beta chain). Its cognate antigen is unknown. CDR3 length equals 17 residues. CDR1 SGHVS and CDR2 FNYEAQ come from the germline V gene. J lost 5 bases, V lost 3 bases, and 8 bases had no gene match. This sample is drawn from a study of OX40 agonist ivuxolimab in advanced cancers. Across the study: Two cutaneous melanoma patients and one hepatocellular carcinoma patient, three in all, had partial responses. General observations from the study: Averaged across samples, CD8+ T cells carried more expanded clones than CD4+ did.

The assay was immunoSEQ multiplex PCR, and TCRdb's table has in-frame clones only and misses some. Of around 15,000 clones listed, 77% were seen once; the top ten hold around 29%. Sampling times: baseline, cycle 4 day 1, cycle 7 day 1. This sequence originates from an adult with an advanced solid tumor such as melanoma, head and neck, liver or kidney cancer. The chain employs TRBV7-6 and TRBJ2-2; 11 nucleotides match TRBD2. The sequencing used CD4+ or CD8+ T cells sorted from blood, collected in a trial of the OX40 agonist ivuxolimab. The CDR3 DNA follows: TGTGCCAGCAGCTTCCCCCGACTAGCGGGAAGTACCGGGGAGCTGTTTTTT. Protein product: CASSFPRLAGSTGELFF.